These T cell receptor beta chains were read from a single sample in a study of identical twins. One entry per CDR3 protein, called by TCRdb with MiXCR from the 5' RACE reads. The table shows fewer than 550,000 distinct CDR3 sequences, with roughly an eighth occurring only once. Another study also made use of these data, one on yellow fever vaccine responses in identical twins.

Sample: CD4+ T cells sorted from blood. All receptors derive from a woman in her late teens or twenties in good health. CDR3s include the opening cysteine and the closing phenylalanine or tryptophan. The size field is filled for only some rows; it gives once, few, many or a size class.

abundance: few
j_gene: TRBJ2-1
v_gene: TRBV12-3/TRBV12-4
CDR3aa: CASSTGTEYNEQFF

abundance: NA
j_gene: TRBJ2-7
v_gene: TRBV9
CDR3aa: CASSVVGGTLNEQYF

abundance: many
j_gene: TRBJ2-7
v_gene: TRBV20-1
CDR3aa: CSARDPTSDEQYF

abundance: once
j_gene: TRBJ2-5
v_gene: TRBV5-5
CDR3aa: CASSPRTNLQETQYF

abundance: few
j_gene: TRBJ2-5
v_gene: TRBV5-6
CDR3aa: CASSFWGQETQYF

abundance: few
j_gene: TRBJ2-1
v_gene: TRBV28
CDR3aa: CASSFSDRGRYNEQFF

abundance: NA
j_gene: TRBJ1-4
v_gene: TRBV7-9
CDR3aa: CASSLGTETNEKLFF

abundance: NA
j_gene: TRBJ2-1
v_gene: TRBV19
CDR3aa: CASSPGISKHEQFF

abundance: few
j_gene: TRBJ1-1
v_gene: TRBV12-3/TRBV12-4
CDR3aa: CASSTEGSGAFF

abundance: NA
j_gene: TRBJ2-1
v_gene: TRBV5-1
CDR3aa: CASSFRVVTAGNEQFF

abundance: NA
j_gene: TRBJ2-7
v_gene: TRBV4-3
CDR3aa: CASSQEKTADRGIGSYEQYF

abundance: NA
j_gene: TRBJ2-7
v_gene: TRBV7-2
CDR3aa: CASSSSGGSSYEQYF

abundance: many
j_gene: TRBJ2-1
v_gene: TRBV7-3
CDR3aa: CASSLIRGGPHEQFF

abundance: few
j_gene: TRBJ2-1
v_gene: TRBV15
CDR3aa: CATSRQGAGNEQFF

abundance: few
j_gene: TRBJ2-7
v_gene: TRBV27
CDR3aa: CASSSWRDRGYEQYF

abundance: NA
j_gene: TRBJ2-5
v_gene: TRBV27
CDR3aa: CASSSLDRVQETQYF

abundance: NA
j_gene: TRBJ2-6
v_gene: TRBV6-1
CDR3aa: CASTTGVSGANVLTF

abundance: few
j_gene: TRBJ2-1
v_gene: TRBV6-5
CDR3aa: CASSSRTDGEQFF

abundance: few
j_gene: TRBJ2-3
v_gene: TRBV29-1
CDR3aa: CSVEWVRGLALDWSTDTQYF

abundance: NA
j_gene: TRBJ2-3
v_gene: TRBV2
CDR3aa: CASSEDRVSTDTQYF

abundance: NA
j_gene: TRBJ1-5
v_gene: TRBV7-2
CDR3aa: CASSLAHRGDSNQPQHF

abundance: NA
j_gene: TRBJ1-2
v_gene: TRBV6-6
CDR3aa: CASSGAANYGYTF

abundance: NA
j_gene: TRBJ2-3
v_gene: TRBV20-1
CDR3aa: CSAPQEGTDTQYF

abundance: few
j_gene: TRBJ2-1
v_gene: TRBV29-1
CDR3aa: CSTLTNEQFF

abundance: few
j_gene: TRBJ1-1
v_gene: TRBV10-2
CDR3aa: CASTVGRNTEAFF

abundance: NA
j_gene: TRBJ2-3
v_gene: TRBV11-2
CDR3aa: CASSPQGGRTTDTQYF

abundance: NA
j_gene: TRBJ1-1
v_gene: TRBV3-1
CDR3aa: CASSQVGGTEAFF

abundance: many
j_gene: TRBJ2-3
v_gene: TRBV12-3/TRBV12-4
CDR3aa: CASSSLPSAGDTQYF

abundance: many
j_gene: TRBJ2-7
v_gene: TRBV10-3
CDR3aa: CAISERGLYEQYF

abundance: few
j_gene: TRBJ1-6
v_gene: TRBV7-9
CDR3aa: CASSGQENSPLHF

abundance: NA
j_gene: TRBJ2-2
v_gene: TRBV12-3/TRBV12-4
CDR3aa: CASSFQGTGKTGELFF

abundance: few
j_gene: TRBJ2-5
v_gene: TRBV30
CDR3aa: CAWSVWGQVSETQYF

abundance: many
j_gene: TRBJ1-1
v_gene: TRBV25-1
CDR3aa: CASSFDNSREAFF

abundance: few
j_gene: TRBJ1-1
v_gene: TRBV20-1
CDR3aa: CSASRGASEAFF

abundance: NA
j_gene: TRBJ2-7
v_gene: TRBV27
CDR3aa: CASSPTGGLSYEQYF

abundance: NA
j_gene: TRBJ2-1
v_gene: TRBV7-6
CDR3aa: CASSLASRGSWGSYNEQFF

abundance: NA
j_gene: TRBJ2-1
v_gene: TRBV11-2
CDR3aa: CASSRAGPAQIGYNEQFF

abundance: NA
j_gene: TRBJ2-1
v_gene: TRBV7-3
CDR3aa: CASSLGTGPNYEQFF

abundance: NA
j_gene: TRBJ2-2
v_gene: TRBV10-3
CDR3aa: CAISIGQGEIGGELFF

abundance: many
j_gene: TRBJ2-2
v_gene: TRBV6-2/TRBV6-3
CDR3aa: CASSLLSTTGELFF